This TCR beta chain derives from a study of blood T cell repertoires in COVID-19. About the research overall: From T cells, B-cell-depleted T cells, or PBMCs came the material, which was cDNA or gDNA.

V lost 8 bases and J lost 6, with 24 bases in between. This CDR3 comprises 15 residues. The germline V gene encodes CDR1 SGHRS and CDR2 YFSETQ. Method: immunoSEQ multiplex PCR; TCRdb's copy keeps in-frame clones and lacks some. The sample lists hundreds of thousands of clones, less than 85% occurring once. Everyone who took part was roughly 18 to 89 years old, and they came from roughly 25 US areas. Cohort 3 recovery required two negative PCRs, clearance, or symptom resolution. The genes are TRBV5-1 and TRBJ2-7; D perhaps matches TRBD1 (6 bases). The clonotype was recovered from a man aged 40-55 years who had recovered from COVID-19. The source material was PBMCs or T cells enriched from blood (not recorded which). CDR3 coding DNA: TGCGCCAGTCGAGGAGCAGGGGCTTCATTCGGCGAGCAGTACTTC. Translating it yields CASRGAGASFGEQYF.